These 17 T cell receptor beta chains originate from one sample sequenced in a study of human T cells and chemical hapten exposure (dated by TCRdb to the early 2020s). The time point label, as the study defines it: pre-sensitization, week 0. The treatment or condition label, read with the paper, signifies: therapeutic diphenylcyclopropenone sensitization with weekly scalp DPC. Receptor amplification or capture employed RACE. The reads were generated on a NextSeq 500. The public reads were reanalyzed by TCRdb: fastp trimming at Q25, MiXCR alignment, in-frame beta chains only. Rows are unified per CDR3 protein, each entry keeping the most common DNA and genes. The sample records 95,000 to 150,000 distinct CDR3 sequences, approximately 15% of which are singletons. 2.8% of the sample comes from the top ten. The sample in question was whole blood, obtained in connection with sensitization to the hapten diphenylcyclopropenone (DPC). These receptors all come from a woman under 30 with alopecia areata. Some clones in this sample may be carry-over from other donors' samples.

This clonotype appeared many times. The chain joins TRBV7-8 to TRBJ1-1, with D possibly being TRBD1 (5 bases). The CDR3 is made up of 14 amino acids. V was clipped by 5 bases and J by 3 bases, with 13 bases between them. Germline V gene lookup returns CDR1 SGHVS and CDR2 FQNEAQ. The CDR3 sequence: CASSIEGTHTEAFF. Written as DNA, the CDR3 is TGTGCCAGCAGCATCGAGGGGACCCACACTGAAGCTTTCTTT. Supplemented by reference TRBV7-8 and TRBJ1-1, the full variable domain reads GAGVSQSPRYKVAKRGQDVALRCDPISGHVSLFWYQQALGQGPEFLTYFQNEAQLDKSGLPSDRFFAERPEGSVSTLKIQRTQQEDSAVYLCASSIEGTHTEAFFGQGTRLTVV.

This clonotype was counted a few times. The chain links TRBV9 to TRBJ2-3; TRBD2 agrees at 10 bases. Trimming took 0 bases from V and 6 from J; bases not matched to a gene: 1. Germline assignment: CDR1 SGDLS and CDR2 YYNGEE. The CDR3 has 14 amino acids. The CDR3 coding sequence is TGTGCCAGCAGCGTAGGGGGACTAGCGGATACGCAGTATTTT. It codes for CASSVGGLADTQYF.

J is TRBJ2-2 and V is TRBV28; 7 bases line up with TRBD1. V was clipped by 7 bases and J by 6 bases; unmatched bases: 11. CDR3 length equals 15 residues. CDR1 and CDR2 (germline): MDHEN, SYDVKM. CDR3 in amino acids: CASTLTGWKSGELFF. The CDR3, as DNA: TGTGCCAGCACCTTGACAGGGTGGAAATCCGGGGAGCTGTTTTTT.

This chain links TRBV28 with TRBJ2-6; tentative D call: TRBD1 (5 bases). The CDR3 totals 17 residues. Trimming shortened V by 3 bases and J by 0 bases, and 12 bases separated the two germline ends. The V gene's germline CDR1 is MDHEN and CDR2 SYDVKM. In DNA, the CDR3 is TGTGCCAGCAGTTTCCTTTCCCAGGGCTCTGGGGCCAACGTCCTGACTTTC. As protein: CASSFLSQGSGANVLTF.

V usage is TRBV11-2 and J usage is TRBJ2-7, with TRBD2 matching over 9 bases. V was clipped by 5 bases and J by 0 bases; unmatched bases: 5. The CDR3 has 15 amino acids. Germline loops: CDR1 SGHAT, CDR2 FQNNGV. CDR3 region: CASSESGGFSYEQYF. CDR3 bases: TGTGCCAGCAGCGAAAGCGGGGGGTTCTCCTACGAGCAGTACTTC.

The rearrangement joins TRBV27 to TRBJ2-1; 8 bases map to TRBD2. The CDR3 extends over 16 amino acids. V was pared by 5 bases and J by 8 bases, with 14 bases of the junction left unmatched. From germline, CDR1 is MNHEY and CDR2 SMNVEV (reference sequence). The CDR3 DNA follows: TGTGCCAGCAGTAACCACGGCGCTAGCGGGCAGGATGAGCAGTTCTTC. Translating gives CASSNHGASGQDEQFF.

This chain uses TRBV6-2 or TRBV6-3 with TRBJ1-1, with TRBD1 matching over 8 bases. CDR1 and CDR2 (germline): MNHEY, SVGEGT. This CDR3 spans 15 amino acids. V lost 2 bases to trimming and J lost 4 bases; unmatched junction nucleotides: 6. This CDR3 is CASSYERTGFTEAFF. CDR3 coding DNA: TGTGCCAGCAGTTACGAGAGGACAGGGTTCACTGAAGCTTTCTTT.

The CDR3 reads CSARIQGNFEAFF. CDR3 coding DNA: TGCAGTGCTAGAATCCAGGGAAACTTCGAAGCTTTCTTT. The rearrangement links TRBV20-1 to TRBJ1-1; D possibly corresponds to TRBD1 (5 bases). Germline V CDR1 and CDR2: DFQATT, SNEGSKA (reference sequence). Trimming left V 2 bases short and J 8 bases short, with 15 bases between. The CDR3 totals 13 residues.

This clonotype showed up many times. The chain uses TRBV9 and TRBJ1-6, with D uncertain. The V and J ends lost 3 bases and 7 bases respectively, with 11 bases between them. This CDR3 spans 14 amino acids. The germline CDR1 and CDR2 sequences are SGDLS and YYNGEE. In DNA form, the CDR3 reads TGTGCCAGCAGCGAGGAGCAGAAGAATTCACCCCTCCACTTT. This translates into CASSEEQKNSPLHF.

The rearrangement joins TRBV18 to TRBJ2-2; TRBD1 matches at 8 bases. In germline, CDR1 is KGHSH, CDR2 LQKENI. This CDR3 region has 16 residues. V shed 6 bases and J 0 bases; nucleotides not matched to a gene: 6. CDR3 protein: CASSSDRETNTGELFF. CDR3 coding DNA: TGTGCCAGCTCTTCGGACAGGGAAACGAACACCGGGGAGCTGTTTTTT.

This clonotype occurred many times. V gene TRBV29-1 combines with J gene TRBJ2-5, with D hard to call. This CDR3 region has 13 residues. CDR1 is SQVTM and CDR2 is ANQGSEA in the germline V gene. The V gene lost 8 bases and the J gene lost 7 bases, with 20 bases spanning the gap. The CDR3 protein is CSSSEGRTGTQYF. The CDR3 DNA reads TGCAGCTCTTCAGAAGGAAGAACGGGGACCCAGTACTTC.

This clonotype came up a few times. The chain employs TRBV29-1 and TRBJ2-4, with a possible D match to TRBD2 (6 bases). Per germline, CDR1 SQVTM and CDR2 ANQGSEA. The CDR3 runs to 16 residues. V was pared by 0 bases and J by 2 bases, with 14 bases between. Here the CDR3 DNA reads TGCAGCGTTGAAGATCATGGAGGGACTTCCAAAAACATTCAGTACTTC. Translating it yields CSVEDHGGTSKNIQYF.

The V call is TRBV6-2 or TRBV6-3, the J call TRBJ2-3; D is unclear. Germline CDR1 is MNHEY and CDR2 is SVGEGT. Trimming pared 5 bases from V and 6 bases from J, leaving 9 bases between. This CDR3 spans 12 amino acids. The CDR3, as DNA: TGTGCCAGCAGTCGCCTGGGGGATACGCAGTATTTT. Protein sequence: CASSRLGDTQYF.

This chain links TRBV18 with TRBJ1-2, with 7 bases aligning to TRBD1. This CDR3 is built from 13 residues. V was pared by 8 bases and J by 3 bases, with 6 bases of the junction left unmatched. Per germline, CDR1 KGHSH and CDR2 LQKENI. The CDR3 bases are TGTGCCAGCACGATGGGACAGTACTATGGCTACACCTTC. Translation gives CASTMGQYYGYTF.

The V and J genes are TRBV11-2 and TRBJ2-7, with 7 nucleotides matching TRBD1. Germline CDR1 SGHAT, CDR2 FQNNGV. The CDR3 has 14 amino acids. Trimming took 7 bases from V and 0 from J; bases not matched to a gene: 6. CDR3 loop: CASKPGQRSYEQYF. The CDR3 nucleotides are TGTGCCAGCAAACCGGGACAGCGCTCCTACGAGCAGTACTTC.

Many counts were recorded for this clonotype. The J gene is TRBJ2-1, the V gene TRBV27; D gene uncertain. The CDR3 length is 16 residues. CDR1 MNHEY and CDR2 SMNVEV come from the germline V gene (reference sequence). V was cut by 0 bases and J by 0 bases, with 9 bases left in between. The CDR3 DNA is TGTGCCAGCAGTTTATCGCCCGAGAGCTCCTACAATGAGCAGTTCTTC. It codes for CASSLSPESSYNEQFF.

The sample holds a few counts of this clonotype. The chain combines TRBV5-1 with TRBJ2-1; TRBD1 is a possible D gene (5 bases). The CDR3 contains 12 residues. V was cut by 7 bases and J by 3 bases, with 8 bases left in between. Germline V CDR1 and CDR2: SGHRS, YFSETQ. CDR3 loop: CASSGYYNEQFF. The CDR3 DNA is TGCGCCAGCTCAGGGTACTACAATGAGCAGTTCTTC.